This is a list of T cell receptor beta chains from one sample in a study of blood T cell repertoires in COVID-19. Using immunoSEQ multiplex PCR, the repertoire was profiled, and TCRdb retains in-frame clones only, with some absent. The sample records fewer than 450,000 clones, approximately 90% being singletons. The sequenced sample was peripheral blood. These receptors were taken from a woman aged 50 to 60 with COVID-19, enrolled during active disease. Both conserved end residues are part of each CDR3. D genes are given only for firm matches. Size values are once, few and many counts, or a class for expanded clones, and some rows have none.

TRBV25-1	once	TRBJ1-1	TRBD1	TGTGCCAGCAGTGATACAGGGACAGGAACTGAAGCTTTCTTT	CASSDTGTGTEAFF
TRBV7-2	once	TRBJ2-1	TRBD2	TGTGCCAGCAGCCCCAAGCGGGGGGGATACAATGAGCAGTTCTTC	CASSPKRGGYNEQFF
TRBV20-1	-	TRBJ1-5	-	TGCAGTGCTAGTTTGCAGGGAAGTCAGCCCCAGCATTTT	CSASLQGSQPQHF
TRBV3-1/TRBV3-2	-	TRBJ2-3	TRBD2	TGTGCCAGCAGCCAAGGGTCGACTAGCTACACAGATACGCAGTATTTT	CASSQGSTSYTDTQYF
TRBV9	-	TRBJ2-7	-	TGTGCCAGCAGCGTAGGGGCAGCAAAGTCCTACGAGCAGTACTTC	CASSVGAAKSYEQYF
TRBV24-1	-	TRBJ2-2	TRBD2	TGTGCCACCAGTGATTTGCAGGGAGGGAGTCACACCGGGGAGCTGTTTTTT	CATSDLQGGSHTGELFF
TRBV10-3	-	TRBJ1-1	TRBD1	TGTGCCATCAGTGAATTCCGACAGGGGGACACTGAAGCTTTCTTT	CAISEFRQGDTEAFF
TRBV21-1	once	TRBJ1-2	-	TGTGCCAGCAACCGGTTCGGGGGGTACGGCTACACCTTC	CASNRFGGYGYTF
TRBV30	-	TRBJ2-4	-	TGTGCCTGGAGTGGCAGGGATAGAGACATTCAGTACTTC	CAWSGRDRDIQYF
TRBV4-1	-	TRBJ1-5	TRBD1	TGCGCCAGCAGCCAACGGGTCCGGGACAGGGCTAGCAATCAGCCCCAGCATTTT	CASSQRVRDRASNQPQHF
TRBV19	-	TRBJ1-1	-	TGTGCCAGTACGACAGTCTTGAACACTGAAGCTTTCTTT	CASTTVLNTEAFF
TRBV11-3	-	TRBJ2-2	TRBD1	TGTGCCAGCAGCTTAGGGACAGGGGAGCACGGGGAGCTGTTTTTT	CASSLGTGEHGELFF
TRBV15	once	TRBJ1-3	-	TGTGCCACCAGCAGAGATCGCCAGGGCCCTGGAAACACCATATATTTT	CATSRDRQGPGNTIYF
TRBV5-1	-	TRBJ1-1	-	TGCGCCAGCAGCTCCGCCGGGCGGGGGACTGAAGCTTTCTTT	CASSSAGRGTEAFF
TRBV12-5	-	TRBJ1-6	-	TGTGCTAGTGGTTTATTGCAGGGTTCAGGATCACCCCTCCACTTT	CASGLLQGSGSPLHF
TRBV5-4	-	TRBJ2-7	TRBD2	TGTGCCAGCAGCTTAGCGGGGGGACGACCTCGGGAGCAGTACTTC	CASSLAGGRPREQYF
TRBV6-1	-	TRBJ1-1	TRBD1	TGTGCCAGCAGTGAACCCCGCTACAGGGGCACTGAAGCTTTCTTT	CASSEPRYRGTEAFF
TRBV4-2	once	TRBJ1-2	-	TGTGCCAGCAGCAAGGGGCTCTATGGCTACACCTTC	CASSKGLYGYTF